These T cell receptor beta chains were read from a single sample in a study of neurological immune-mediated disorders. TCRdb re-analysed the 5' RACE reads in MiXCR, keeping a single row per CDR3 protein. The repertoire holds under 75,000 distinct CDR3 sequences, with 3.2% as singletons. Input material: PBMCs. Source of these receptors: a woman aged 45 to 65 with multiple sclerosis. Each CDR3 is given with its conserved first and last residue. D genes are given only for firm matches. Some rows mark clone size as missing; the rest say once, few, many or name a class of expanded clone.

D gene	clone size	J gene	V gene	CDR3 protein	CDR3 DNA
TRBD2	many	TRBJ2-2	TRBV20-1	CSARRLAGAQGELFF	TGCAGTGCTAGAAGGCTAGCGGGGGCGCAGGGGGAGCTGTTTTTT
TRBD2	many	TRBJ2-5	TRBV12-3/TRBV12-4	CASRAGEETQYF	TGTGCCAGCAGGGCGGGGGAGGAGACCCAGTACTTC
.	many	TRBJ1-3	TRBV3-1	CASSRGGSGNTIYF	TGTGCCAGCAGCCGAGGGGGTTCTGGAAACACCATATATTTT
.	many	TRBJ2-5	TRBV9	CASSVGAINLGETQYF	TGTGCCAGCAGCGTAGGGGCTATTAACCTCGGGGAGACCCAGTACTTC
.	many	TRBJ2-5	TRBV7-7	CASRDLAVATQYF	TGTGCTAGCAGGGACTTAGCGGTTGCGACCCAGTACTTC
TRBD1	many	TRBJ1-2	TRBV5-1	CASSTDRGLYGYTF	TGCGCCAGCAGCACGGACAGGGGACTCTATGGCTACACCTTC
.	medium-sized	TRBJ1-6	TRBV20-1	CSARHGSNSPLHF	TGCAGTGCTAGACACGGCTCCAATTCACCCCTCCACTTT
.	many	TRBJ1-3	TRBV7-6	CASSLEAGSSGGNTIYF	TGTGCCAGCAGCTTAGAGGCTGGGTCCTCTGGTGGAAACACCATATATTTT
.	many	TRBJ2-3	TRBV7-3	CASSPTGTLTDTQYF	TGTGCCAGCAGCCCAACCGGGACCCTCACAGATACGCAGTATTTT
TRBD1	many	TRBJ1-1	TRBV5-1	CASSNTGANTEAFF	TGCGCCAGCAGCAATACAGGGGCGAACACTGAAGCTTTCTTT
.	many	TRBJ1-6	TRBV5-1	CASSLRVGGNSPLHF	TGCGCCAGCAGCTTGAGGGTAGGCGGGAATTCACCCCTCCACTTT
TRBD2	many	TRBJ2-5	TRBV28	CASSFFGGGELKTQYF	TGTGCCAGCAGTTTCTTTGGCGGGGGTGAACTGAAGACCCAGTACTTC
TRBD2	many	TRBJ2-3	TRBV24-1	CATSSGTSGRRAQYF	TGTGCCACCAGTTCCGGGACTAGCGGGAGGAGGGCGCAGTATTTT
.	many	TRBJ2-2	TRBV14	CASSQALGSTGELFF	TGTGCCAGCAGCCAAGCTCTCGGATCCACCGGGGAGCTGTTTTTT
TRBD2	many	TRBJ2-1	TRBV7-3	CASSTGLAYEQFF	TGTGCCAGCAGCACCGGACTAGCATATGAGCAGTTCTTC
.	many	TRBJ1-5	TRBV5-1	CASSLGGFNQPQHF	TGCGCCAGCAGCTTAGGGGGGTTCAATCAGCCCCAGCATTTT
.	many	TRBJ1-2	TRBV29-1	CSVSGTTDSNYGYTF	TGCAGCGTTTCCGGGACGACAGATAGTAACTATGGCTACACCTTC
TRBD1	.	TRBJ2-2	TRBV4-1	CASRPGGAFNTGELFF	TGCGCCAGCAGACCAGGGGGCGCGTTTAACACCGGGGAGCTGTTTTTT
.	many	TRBJ2-2	TRBV5-5	CASAGVGFGELFF	TGTGCCAGCGCCGGGGTAGGATTCGGGGAGCTGTTTTTT
.	many	TRBJ1-2	TRBV5-1	CASAVGGGGYTF	TGCGCCAGCGCTGTGGGAGGTGGCGGCTACACCTTC
TRBD2	many	TRBJ2-2	TRBV25-1	CASSAGGDTGELFF	TGTGCCAGCAGTGCGGGAGGAGACACCGGGGAGCTGTTTTTT
.	many	TRBJ2-1	TRBV29-1	CSVGTPGVSYNEQFF	TGCAGCGTCGGGACTCCTGGGGTATCCTACAATGAGCAGTTCTTC
TRBD2	many	TRBJ2-5	TRBV5-1	CASSSKKGLAETQYF	TGCGCCAGCAGCTCAAAAAAGGGACTAGCCGAGACCCAGTACTTC
.	many	TRBJ2-1	TRBV6-5	CASRPDLAHNEQFF	TGTGCCAGCAGACCCGACCTAGCACACAATGAGCAGTTCTTC
.	many	TRBJ1-6	TRBV7-2	CASSFDYSPLHF	TGTGCCAGCAGCTTCGACTATTCACCCCTCCACTTT
TRBD2	many	TRBJ2-3	TRBV20-1	CSARVPLAGTDTQYF	TGCAGTGCTAGAGTGCCACTAGCGGGCACAGATACGCAGTATTTT
.	.	TRBJ2-5	TRBV5-4	CASSLRPASWETQYF	TGTGCCAGCAGCTTGAGGCCAGCTAGCTGGGAGACCCAGTACTTC
TRBD2	many	TRBJ2-2	TRBV7-2	CASTQRGGWVGELFF	TGTGCCAGCACCCAGCGGGGGGGCTGGGTCGGGGAGCTGTTTTTT
.	many	TRBJ2-7	TRBV6-5	CASSRDRTYEQYF	TGTGCCAGCAGCCGGGACCGAACCTACGAGCAGTACTTC
.	many	TRBJ2-7	TRBV7-9	CASSLSSMSYEQYF	TGTGCCAGCAGCTTATCGTCCATGTCCTACGAGCAGTACTTC
.	many	TRBJ2-7	TRBV12-3/TRBV12-4	CASSLVEKFYEQYF	TGTGCCAGCAGTTTAGTAGAGAAGTTCTACGAGCAGTACTTC
.	many	TRBJ2-1	TRBV29-1	CSAGRNEQFF	TGCAGCGCTGGGAGAAACGAGCAGTTCTTC
.	.	TRBJ2-7	TRBV19	CASSIGGTASYEQYF	TGTGCCAGTAGTATTGGGGGCACCGCTTCCTACGAGCAGTACTTC
.	many	TRBJ1-6	TRBV20-1	CSARGAGGSLGSPLHF	TGCAGTGCTAGAGGGGCTGGGGGATCCTTGGGATCACCCCTCCACTTT
.	many	TRBJ1-1	TRBV10-2	CASSESSGEFDEAFF	TGCGCCAGCAGTGAGTCGTCAGGGGAATTCGATGAAGCTTTCTTT
TRBD2	many	TRBJ2-3	TRBV3-1	CASRLAGAFTDTQYF	TGTGCCAGCCGTTTAGCGGGGGCCTTCACAGATACGCAGTATTTT
.	many	TRBJ2-1	TRBV7-9	CASSLSAGGNEQFF	TGTGCCAGCAGCTTATCCGCAGGGGGGAATGAGCAGTTCTTC
.	many	TRBJ2-5	TRBV20-1	CSASSHQETQYF	TGCAGTGCTAGTTCCCATCAAGAGACCCAGTACTTC
TRBD1	many	TRBJ1-6	TRBV20-1	CSASWTGVYSPLHF	TGCAGTGCTAGCTGGACAGGGGTCTATTCACCCCTCCACTTT
TRBD1	many	TRBJ1-5	TRBV20-1	CSASRTGGNQPQHF	TGCAGTGCTAGCAGAACAGGGGGCAATCAGCCCCAGCATTTT
TRBD1	many	TRBJ2-5	TRBV20-1	CSATPPNDRVEGTQYF	TGCAGTGCTACACCCCCCAACGACAGGGTTGAGGGGACCCAGTACTTC
.	many	TRBJ1-6	TRBV7-6	CASSPDGYLLHF	TGTGCCAGCAGCCCAGACGGGTACCTTCTCCACTTT
.	many	TRBJ1-2	TRBV7-2	CASSLFVGADYGYTF	TGTGCCAGCAGCTTATTCGTAGGGGCGGACTATGGCTACACCTTC